Here is one T cell receptor (beta chain) with its context. The target antigen is unknown. Produced via immunoSEQ multiplex PCR; TCRdb's table is partial and in-frame only. The table shows fewer than 110,000 clones, with around 84% occurring only once. CDR1 and CDR2 from the germline V gene are MDHEN and SYDVKM. This CDR3 has 13 residues. Between the trimmed V and J ends, which lost 6 bases and 4 bases, there was a span of 12 bases. This entry is derived from a study of T cell responses to AZD1222 COVID-19 vaccine. Overall study context: Both about-4-week and about-12-week second-dose recipients were combined.

Study-wide findings and caveats: The study found Spike-specific TCR breadth and depth rose after two AZD1222 doses. The study found vaccine-associated CD4 TCRs spanning spike, dominant at 160-218 and 743-854. White British people made up most donors, females outnumbered males, and clonal diversity was possibly underestimated.

The sample here was peripheral blood, taken on day 0 of AZD1222 vaccination. The origin of this receptor is an adult in good health. The rearrangement joins TRBV28 to TRBJ1-2; TRBD1 is a possible D gene (6 bases). The DNA of the CDR3 is TGTGCCAGCAGAGGGGGAGGACGCTATGGCTACACCTTC. Its translation: CASRGGGRYGYTF.